What follows are 27 T cell receptor beta chains derived from one specimen sequenced in a study of blood T cell repertoires in COVID-19. TCRdb's copy holds only in-frame clones and misses some; the assay was immunoSEQ multiplex PCR. Among 250,000 to 350,000 clones listed, roughly 84% were seen once. Sequenced input: peripheral blood. These receptors came from an older person with COVID-19, enrolled during active disease.

The chain has TRBV28 and TRBJ2-5; 9 bases map to TRBD2. This CDR3 has 18 residues. V trimming: 4 bases; J trimming: 5 bases; junction bases outside the gene matches: 17. Germline V lookup: CDR1 MDHEN, CDR2 SYDVKM. DNA for the CDR3: TGTGCCAGCAGTTCCCCCGTTGGTAGCGGGGGAGCTCGGGAGACCCAGTACTTC. This codes for CASSSPVGSGGARETQYF.

This chain uses TRBV12-3 or TRBV12-4 with TRBJ1-3; D gene unclear. Trimming cost V 3 bases and J 8 bases, with 11 bases left between them. The CDR3 has 13 amino acids. CDR3 nucleotides: TGTGCCAGCAGTTTTATACAGAGAGACACCATATATTTT. Translated, it gives CASSFIQRDTIYF.

The chain couples TRBV10-2 to TRBJ2-5; the match to TRBD2 covers 10 bases. V shed 6 bases, J shed 2 bases, and the junction held 6 bases outside the gene matches. This CDR3 spans 15 amino acids. Germline V lookup: CDR1 WSHSY, CDR2 SAAADI. The CDR3 loop is CASRIAGGFQETQYF. The DNA for the CDR3 is TGCGCCAGCAGAATAGCGGGGGGATTTCAAGAGACCCAGTACTTC.

Points on this clone: The same CDR3 is also encoded by other DNA sequences in this sample. The gene calls are TRBV6-1 and TRBJ1-2; D is ambiguous. Germline V lookup: CDR1 MNHNS, CDR2 SASEGT. This CDR3 comprises 14 residues. V lost 1 base and J lost 0, with 6 bases in between. Written as DNA, the CDR3 is TGTGCCAGCAGTGAAGGTCCAGCTAACTATGGCTACACCTTC. Translation gives CASSEGPANYGYTF.

The gene calls are TRBV6-5 and TRBJ1-5, with D perhaps TRBD1 (6 bases). V lost 0 bases and J lost 6, with 12 bases in between. The CDR3 covers 15 residues. Germline V lookup: CDR1 MNHEY, CDR2 SVGAGI. The CDR3 nucleotides read TGTGCCAGCAGTTACTCTGGGGGGGCAGGTCAGCCCCAGCATTTT. This codes for CASSYSGGAGQPQHF.

This rearrangement joins TRBV19 to TRBJ2-5, with D perhaps matching TRBD2 (6 bases). V was trimmed by 6 bases and J by 1 base, leaving 15 bases between them. This CDR3 has 15 residues. CDR1 and CDR2 from the germline V gene are LNHDA and SQIVND (reference sequence). The DNA of the CDR3 is TGTGCCAGTAGCATGGGCGGGACGTTCCAAGAGACCCAGTACTTC. Translating gives CASSMGGTFQETQYF.

CDR3 amino acids: CASSLTGRRQPQHF. DNA of the CDR3: TGTGCCAGCAGTTTGACAGGGCGACGGCAGCCCCAGCATTTT. The chain uses TRBV28 and TRBJ1-5, with 7 bases aligning to TRBD1. This CDR3 has 14 residues. From germline, CDR1 is MDHEN and CDR2 SYDVKM. Trimming at V came to 3 bases and at J to 7 bases, leaving 6 bases not matched to a gene.

This chain uses TRBV14 with TRBJ2-5; D may be TRBD2 (5 bases). With 6 bases removed from V and 4 bases from J, the gap between germline ends came to 18 bases. CDR3 length: 15 amino acids. The germline V gene has CDR1 SGHDN and CDR2 FVKESK. The chain's CDR3 is CASSRQHALGETQYF. The CDR3 nucleotides are TGTGCCAGCAGTCGCCAGCATGCACTAGGAGAGACCCAGTACTTC.

Comment on this clone: Compared with germline, one end of the junction differs, possibly owing to a read error. The chain recombines TRBV11-1 with TRBJ2-3; TRBD2 aligns across 11 bases. The CDR3 has 15 amino acids. CDR1 and CDR2 from the germline V gene are SGHAT and FQDESV (reference sequence). The CDR3 nucleotides read TGTGCCAGCAGCCTAGCGGGGGGAAGCACAGATACGCAGTATTTT. Protein sequence: CASSLAGGSTDTQYF.

This clone has a single count. The chain recombines TRBV5-6 with TRBJ2-3; tentatively, D is TRBD2 (5 bases). V lost 4 bases to trimming and J lost 8 bases, with 8 bases between them. CDR3 length: 11 residues. Germline lookup yields CDR1 SGHDT and CDR2 YYEEEE. This CDR3 reads CASSEGGTQYF. Written as DNA, the CDR3 is TGTGCCAGCAGCGAGGGTGGTACGCAGTATTTT.

The rearrangement uses TRBV12-3 or TRBV12-4 and TRBJ1-1, with 7 bases lining up with TRBD1. The CDR3 has 13 amino acids. V shed 6 bases and J 6 bases; nucleotides not matched to a gene: 7. CDR3 bases: TGTGCCAGCAGGAGGGGGCCTTTCGCTGAAGCTTTCTTT. Protein: CASRRGPFAEAFF.

The chain has TRBV19 and TRBJ2-1; D ambiguous. This CDR3 spans 13 amino acids. Trimming pared 3 bases from V and 2 bases from J, leaving 5 bases between. The germline V gene has CDR1 LNHDA and CDR2 SQIVND (reference sequence). The CDR3 DNA is TGTGCCAGTAGTATTCCCGCCTACAATGAGCAGTTCTTC. Translation: CASSIPAYNEQFF.

This clone was observed many times. The chain is built from TRBV28 and TRBJ2-3, with 9 positions matching TRBD2. Germline CDR1 MDHEN, CDR2 SYDVKM. J was trimmed by 0 bases and V by 7 bases; bases with no gene match: 8. This CDR3 contains 16 residues. The CDR3 reads CASKAGGDKSTDTQYF. Here the CDR3 DNA reads TGTGCCAGCAAGGCGGGAGGGGATAAGAGCACAGATACGCAGTATTTT.

The rearrangement joins TRBV11-2 to TRBJ2-7, with D possibly being TRBD1 (8 bases). CDR1 SGHAT and CDR2 FQNNGV come from the germline V gene. V was cut by 1 base and J by 3 bases, with 13 bases left in between. This CDR3 spans 15 amino acids. The CDR3 DNA reads TGTGCCAGCAGCTTAGGTACAGGGGGGGACTACGAGCAGTACTTC. Translation gives CASSLGTGGDYEQYF.

This chain links TRBV6-5 with TRBJ1-2; D is unresolved. This CDR3 contains 16 residues. Germline V CDR1 and CDR2: MNHEY, SVGAGI. Trimming removed 2 bases at V and 0 bases at J, with 13 bases between. In DNA, the CDR3 is TGTGCCAGCAGTTACATCGACGGGGTAGCTAACTATGGCTACACCTTC. The encoded protein is CASSYIDGVANYGYTF.

This chain links TRBV10-1 with TRBJ2-1, with D uncertain. Germline CDR1 reads WNHNN; CDR2 reads SYGVQD (reference sequence). There are 15 residues in the CDR3. The V and J ends lost 7 bases and 0 bases respectively, with 13 bases between them. CDR3 sequence (DNA): TGCGCCAGCACCGCGACTGGAAGCTCCTACAATGAGCAGTTCTTC. Amino acids: CASTATGSSYNEQFF.

The chain carries TRBV5-1 and TRBJ1-4; 7 bases line up with TRBD1. CDR1 and CDR2 (germline): SGHRS, YFSETQ. The ends lost 4 bases at V and 3 bases at J; junction bases unmatched: 6. This CDR3 is built from 15 residues. The CDR3 reads CASSGTGTANEKLFF. CDR3 nucleotide sequence: TGCGCCAGCAGCGGGACCGGGACAGCTAATGAAAAACTGTTTTTT.

The V gene is TRBV28, the J gene TRBJ1-5; TRBD1 aligns across 8 bases. The CDR3 consists of 14 residues. Looked up from germline, CDR1 is MDHEN and CDR2 is SYDVKM. The trim removed 3 bases at V and 4 bases at J, leaving 2 bases unmatched. The CDR3 DNA reads TGTGCCAGCAGTTTGACAGGGGAAAATCAGCCCCAGCATTTT. Encoded protein: CASSLTGENQPQHF.

The table lists this clone with a few counts. The chain joins TRBV7-9 to TRBJ1-2, with D possibly matching TRBD1 (5 bases). The CDR3 extends over 15 amino acids. In germline, CDR1 is SEHNR, CDR2 FQNEAQ (reference sequence). Trimming removed 1 base at V and 6 bases at J, with 15 bases between. The CDR3 region has the DNA TGTGCCAGCAGCTTAGGCCTCGGGGGGAGCAATGGCTACACCTTC. Translation: CASSLGLGGSNGYTF. The complete variable domain, with remaining parts taken from reference TRBV7-9 and TRBJ1-2, reads DTGVSQNPRHKITKRGQNVTFRCDPISEHNRLYWYRQTLGQGPEFLTYFQNEAQLEKSRLLSDRFSAERPKGSFSTLEIQRTEQGDSAMYLCASSLGLGGSNGYTFGSGTRLTVV.

The chain links TRBV12-3 or TRBV12-4 to TRBJ2-1; 9 nucleotides match TRBD1. V lost 5 bases and J lost 9; bases outside the gene matches: 5. CDR3 length equals 13 residues. CDR3 bases: TGTGCCAGCAGTCTCACAGGGGGCAGTGAGCAGTTCTTC. This encodes CASSLTGGSEQFF.

The chain uses TRBV28 and TRBJ2-3, with TRBD2 matching 12 bases. The CDR3 contains 18 residues. V shed 8 bases, J shed 8 bases, and the junction held 20 bases outside the gene matches. The germline V gene has CDR1 MDHEN and CDR2 SYDVKM. CDR3 protein: CASRIKLAGGPGGFTQYF. The DNA of the CDR3 is TGTGCCAGCCGAATCAAACTAGCGGGGGGCCCAGGTGGGTTTACGCAGTATTTT.

This clone was seen a handful of times. The chain uses TRBV7-2 and TRBJ1-6, with 7 bases matching TRBD1. V trimming: 2 bases; J trimming: 8 bases; junction bases outside the gene matches: 3. From germline, CDR1 is SGHTA and CDR2 FQGNSA. The CDR3 spans 14 residues. The DNA for the CDR3 is TGTGCCAGCAGCTTACAGGGGGTTGATTCACCCCTCCACTTT. Translated: CASSLQGVDSPLHF.

This clone has just a few counts. This chain uses TRBV28 with TRBJ1-5; TRBD1 matches at 7 bases. This CDR3 has 14 residues. Unmatched junction bases numbered 12, after V lost 9 bases and J lost 7 bases. CDR1 is MDHEN and CDR2 is SYDVKM in the germline V gene. CDR3: CASGIPGGGQPQHF. CDR3 DNA: TGTGCCAGTGGAATTCCAGGGGGAGGACAGCCCCAGCATTTT.

The chain combines TRBV30 with TRBJ1-6, with unresolved D. This CDR3 comprises 12 residues. V lost 2 bases and J lost 10, with 9 bases in between. CDR1 is GTSNPN, CDR2 SVGIG, per germline (reference sequence). CDR3 protein: CAWSTDLSPLHF. Here the CDR3 DNA reads TGTGCCTGGAGTACGGACTTGTCACCCCTCCACTTT.

CDR3 nucleotides: TGTGCCAGCAGCCAAGTTGTAGCGGGAGCACCCGAGCAGTACTTC. Translated: CASSQVVAGAPEQYF. The chain combines TRBV3-1 (or the pseudogene TRBV3-2) with TRBJ2-7; 9 nucleotides align to TRBD2. There are 15 residues in the CDR3. After removal of 1 base from V and 6 bases from J, the junction contained 7 bases not matched to a gene. CDR1 and CDR2 (germline): LGHDT, YNNKEL (reference sequence).

This chain links TRBV6-5 with TRBJ1-2; D is possibly TRBD1 (6 bases). This CDR3 has 13 residues. Germline V gene lookup returns CDR1 MNHEY and CDR2 SVGAGI. V gave up 4 bases and J gave up 8 bases, with 14 bases separating them. CDR3 bases: TGTGCCAGCAGTTTAGGGGGAACTGGGGGCTACACCTTC. It specifies CASSLGGTGGYTF.

V is TRBV28 and J is TRBJ2-5; 13 bases are a match to TRBD2. Germline loops: CDR1 MDHEN, CDR2 SYDVKM. CDR3 length: 17 amino acids. Losses at the gene ends were 4 bases for V and 4 bases for J; bases not matched to a gene: 9. The CDR3 sequence: CASSSPGLAGEGETQYF. The CDR3 coding sequence is TGTGCCAGCAGTTCCCCCGGACTAGCGGGGGAGGGAGAGACCCAGTACTTC. Full variable domain (missing parts from reference TRBV28 and TRBJ2-5): DVKVTQSSRYLVKRTGEKVFLECVQDMDHENMFWYRQDPGLGLRLIYFSYDVKMKEKGDIPEGYSVSREKKERFSLILESASTNQTSMYLCASSSPGLAGEGETQYFGPGTRLLVL.